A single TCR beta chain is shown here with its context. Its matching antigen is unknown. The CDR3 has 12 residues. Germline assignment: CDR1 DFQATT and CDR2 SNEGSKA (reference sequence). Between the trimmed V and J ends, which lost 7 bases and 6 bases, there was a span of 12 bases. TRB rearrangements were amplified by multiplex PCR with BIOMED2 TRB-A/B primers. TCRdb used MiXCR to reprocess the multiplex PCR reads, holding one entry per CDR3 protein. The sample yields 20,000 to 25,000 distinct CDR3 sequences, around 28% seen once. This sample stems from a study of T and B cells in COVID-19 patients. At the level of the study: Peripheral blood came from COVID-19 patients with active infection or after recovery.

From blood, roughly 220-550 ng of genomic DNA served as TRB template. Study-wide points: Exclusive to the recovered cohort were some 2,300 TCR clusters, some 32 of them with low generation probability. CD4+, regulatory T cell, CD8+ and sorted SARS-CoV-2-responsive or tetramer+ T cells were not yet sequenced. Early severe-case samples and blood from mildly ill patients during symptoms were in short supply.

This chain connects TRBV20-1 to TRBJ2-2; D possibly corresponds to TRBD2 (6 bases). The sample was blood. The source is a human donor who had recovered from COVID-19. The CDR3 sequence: CSEMSGPGELFF. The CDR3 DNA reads TGCAGTGAAATGAGCGGGCCCGGGGAGCTGTTTTTT.